This T cell receptor beta chain emerged from a study of shared clonotypes between healthy human individuals. Repertoires were generated with immunoSEQ multiplex PCR, while TCRdb's copy carries only in-frame clones and drops some. Of fewer than 3 million clones in the sample, about nine tenths were seen once. The V and J ends lost 7 bases and 2 bases respectively, with 20 bases between them. The CDR3 runs 17 residues. The germline V gene has CDR1 LNHDA and CDR2 SQIVND (reference sequence). Study donors comprised healthy, HIV-negative adults devoid of recent acute infection or vaccination. The J gene is TRBJ2-2, the V gene TRBV19; D might be TRBD1 or TRBD2, each matching 5 bases. Material: naive CD4+ T cells from PBMCs. The sample's subset: CD45RA+ positively selected. The receptor's source is a man between 18 and 35 years old in good health. Some clones in this sample may be carry-over from other donors' samples. The CDR3 DNA reads as TGTGCCAGTAACGATATCCGGGACCCCCTTAACACCGGGGAGCTGTTTTTT. This translates into CASNDIRDPLNTGELFF.